This T cell receptor (beta chain) was profiled in a study of blood T cells in healthy people across ages. V lost 1 base and J lost 1, with 10 bases in between. The CDR3 covers 15 residues. The germline V gene has CDR1 KGHSH and CDR2 LQKENI. The use of a sample-barcoded 5' primer and a J-beta primer mix characterized a second PCR of roughly 7 to 11 cycles. One entry per CDR3 protein, called by TCRdb with MiXCR from the 5' RACE reads. The table has roughly 680,000 distinct CDR3 sequences, 20% to 25% seen once; the top ten hold roughly 3.4%. This clonotype has ten or more counts. The clonotype originates from a man in his 70s in good health. The sequenced material came from blood. The chain uses TRBV18 and TRBJ1-1; unclear D gene. The CDR3 nucleotides are TGTGCCAGCTCACCACTTGAAGGATCGAACACTGAAGCTTTCTTT. As protein: CASSPLEGSNTEAFF.